This T cell receptor (beta chain) was profiled in a study of T cells expressing NK-cell markers. Across the whole study: Repertoire data for TCR beta were derived from sorted T cells (CD3+CD56+NKG2C+, CD3+CD56+NKG2C- and CD3+CD56-NKG2C+).

cDNA encoding TCR beta was synthesized via 5'RACE template switching incorporating UMIs. TCRdb reanalyzed the 5' RACE reads and collapses them to one entry per CDR3 protein, without DNA. Its clone listing holds some 410,000 distinct CDR3 sequences. The specimen was blood T cells: a sorted CD56 or NKG2C T cell subset, CD4+ or CD8+ T cells, or bulk PBMC T cells (not recorded which). The origin of this receptor is a woman aged 18 to 75 in good health.

The CDR3: CASSLGSRTWEAFF. The chain is built from TRBV12-3 or TRBV12-4 and TRBJ1-1. The length of the CDR3 is 14 residues.